Described below is a single T cell receptor beta chain sequence and its context. Which antigen it targets is not known. It has no much larger one-base neighbor in the sample; base qualities were not kept. This specimen belongs to a study of CD8 T cells in Susac syndrome (dated by TCRdb to about 2019). Background on the whole study: Whether CD8+ T cell activation and differentiation in Susac syndrome was antigen driven was tested using repertoire sequencing. CD8+ T cell repertoire clonality was compared between 12 healthy donors, about 14 Susac syndrome patients and about 15 multiple sclerosis patients. The research as a whole found: The study acknowledged that relatively few individuals were included in the TCR sequencing and HLA analysis.

RNA was extracted with the RNeasy kit and about 0.45 to 1 ug was reverse transcribed using random hexamers. The immunoSEQ multiplex PCR assay, which covers 54 Vbeta and 13 Jbeta segments, was used to amplify TCR beta CDR3 regions. PCR amplification bias was corrected using a synthetic template baseline for primer optimization and computational correction. The paper's processing steps were these. Only productive sequences were kept, with reads annotated to V, D and J genes according to IMGT and analyzed in immunoSEQ Analyzer. Clonality was computed as one minus Shannon entropy normalized by log2 of the number of productive unique sequences. Public and private clones were assessed among the 100 most prevalent clones of each patient and control. Clones were defined as Susac-specific when absent from the healthy and MS cohorts, from roughly 1,100 published viral clones and from other ImmuneACCESS disease sequences. TCRdb redid the processing of the public reads, applying fastp at Q25 and MiXCR, and retained in-frame beta chains. Rows with a matching CDR3 protein are joined into one entry that keeps the most common DNA and genes. The V and J calls here are based on TCRdb, not the publication. This sample holds almost 450,000 distinct CDR3 sequences; approximately 85% were observed only once. About 0.12% of the sample lies in the top ten.

Peripheral blood CD8+ and CD4+ T cells from healthy donors, Susac syndrome patients and multiple sclerosis patients were profiled by high-throughput TCR beta sequencing. The multiple sclerosis controls were treatment-naive patients who had stable or active relapsing-remitting disease and met the revised McDonald criteria. Bulk CD8+ and CD4+ T cells were purified magnetically by negative isolation, whereas CD8+ TEMRA cells were enriched by FACS. Blood was drawn into EDTA tubes, processed within 24 hours, and PBMCs were isolated by density gradient centrifugation. PBMCs destined for TCR sequencing were cryopreserved in liquid nitrogen and later thawed in a 37 °C water bath. Purity of sorted or isolated CD4+, CD8+ and CD8+ TEMRA cells was at least 90%. From a lookup of the germline V gene, CDR1 and CDR2 are MDHEN and SYDVKM. The CDR3 has 14 amino acids, counting the end cysteine and phenylalanine. Only CDR3 DNA is held: 42 bases, read in frame from base 1. Trimming removed 7 bases from V and 8 bases from J; the gene matches leave 8 bases unexplained.

The sequence was obtained from a human donor with multiple sclerosis. The chain is encoded by TRBV28 joined to TRBJ2-1, and TRBD1 aligns with 10 junction nucleotides. The specimen was CD8+ T cells from PBMCs. The bases read TGTGCCAGCAACCTCCTGACAGGGGGCGATGAGCAGTTCTTC. This gives the protein CASNLLTGGDEQFF.